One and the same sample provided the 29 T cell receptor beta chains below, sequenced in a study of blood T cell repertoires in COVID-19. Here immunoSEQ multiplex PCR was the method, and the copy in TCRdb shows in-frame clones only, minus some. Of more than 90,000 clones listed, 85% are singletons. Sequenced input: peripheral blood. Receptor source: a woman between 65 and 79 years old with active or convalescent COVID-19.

The CDR3 nucleotides are TGTGCCAGCAGCGTCGCGGGACAGAACTATGGCTACACCTTC. It is translated as CASSVAGQNYGYTF. The chain couples TRBV9 to TRBJ1-2; 7 nucleotides align to TRBD1. The CDR3 loop spans 14 amino acids. V shed 2 bases and J 2 bases; nucleotides not matched to a gene: 3. CDR1 is SGDLS, CDR2 YYNGEE, per germline. The full variable domain, its missing parts supplied by reference TRBV9 and TRBJ1-2, is DSGVTQTPKHLITATGQRVTLRCSPRSGDLSVYWYQQSLDQGLQFLIQYYNGEERAKGNILERFSAQQFPDLHSELNLSSLELGDSALYFCASSVAGQNYGYTFGSGTRLTVV.

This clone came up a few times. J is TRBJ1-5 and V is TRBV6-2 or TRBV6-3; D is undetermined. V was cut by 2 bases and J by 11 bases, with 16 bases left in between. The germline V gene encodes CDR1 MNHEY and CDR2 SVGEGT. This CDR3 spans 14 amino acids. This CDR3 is CASSYPTYLGTQHF. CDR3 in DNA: TGTGCCAGCAGTTACCCCACCTACCTAGGCACCCAGCATTTT.

In DNA form, the CDR3 reads TGTGCCAGTAGATTGGGACAGACACAAACTGAAGCTTTCTTT. It specifies CASRLGQTQTEAFF. This rearrangement joins TRBV19 to TRBJ1-1, with TRBD1 matching over 7 bases. After removal of 6 bases from V and 5 bases from J, the junction contained 9 bases not matched to a gene. Germline V gene sequence: CDR1 LNHDA, CDR2 SQIVND (reference sequence). This CDR3 has 14 residues.

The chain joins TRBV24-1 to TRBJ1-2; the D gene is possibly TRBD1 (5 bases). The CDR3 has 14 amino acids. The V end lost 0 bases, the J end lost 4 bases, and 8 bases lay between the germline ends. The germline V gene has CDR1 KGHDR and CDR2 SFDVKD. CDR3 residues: CATSDLDSTYGYTF. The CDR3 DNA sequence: TGTGCCACCAGTGATTTGGACAGCACCTATGGCTACACCTTC.

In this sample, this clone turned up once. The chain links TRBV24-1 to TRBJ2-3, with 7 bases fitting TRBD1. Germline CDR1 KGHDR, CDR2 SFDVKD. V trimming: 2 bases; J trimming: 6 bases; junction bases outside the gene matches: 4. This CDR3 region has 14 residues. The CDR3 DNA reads TGTGCCACCAGTGATTGGAGACAGGGCGATACGCAGTATTTT. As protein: CATSDWRQGDTQYF.

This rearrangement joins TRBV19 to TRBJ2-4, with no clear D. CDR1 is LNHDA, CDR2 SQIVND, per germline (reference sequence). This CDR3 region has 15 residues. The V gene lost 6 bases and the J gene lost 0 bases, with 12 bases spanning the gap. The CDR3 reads CASRTSERAKNIQYF. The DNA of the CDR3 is TGTGCCAGTAGGACATCCGAGAGAGCCAAAAACATTCAGTACTTC.

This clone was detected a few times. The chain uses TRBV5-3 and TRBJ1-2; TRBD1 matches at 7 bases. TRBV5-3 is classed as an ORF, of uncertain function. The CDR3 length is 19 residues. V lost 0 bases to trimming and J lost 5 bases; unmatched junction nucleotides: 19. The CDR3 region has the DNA TGTGCCAGAAGCTTGGCCCGGACGAGAAGACAGGGAAGGCATTATGGCTACACCTTC. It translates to CARSLARTRRQGRHYGYTF.

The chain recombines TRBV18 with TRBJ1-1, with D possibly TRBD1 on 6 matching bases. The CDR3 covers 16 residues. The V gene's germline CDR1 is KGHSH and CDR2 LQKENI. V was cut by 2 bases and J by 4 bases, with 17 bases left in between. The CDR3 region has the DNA TGTGCCAGCTCACCAGGGAGACAGGCTGGCGGCACTGAAGCTTTCTTT. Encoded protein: CASSPGRQAGGTEAFF.

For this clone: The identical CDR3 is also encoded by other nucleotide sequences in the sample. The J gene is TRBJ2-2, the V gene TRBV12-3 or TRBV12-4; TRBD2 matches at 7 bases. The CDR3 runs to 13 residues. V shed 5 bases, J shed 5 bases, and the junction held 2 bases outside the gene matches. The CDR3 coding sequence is TGTGCCAGCAGTCTGGGGGGGACCGGGGAGCTGTTTTTT. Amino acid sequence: CASSLGGTGELFF.

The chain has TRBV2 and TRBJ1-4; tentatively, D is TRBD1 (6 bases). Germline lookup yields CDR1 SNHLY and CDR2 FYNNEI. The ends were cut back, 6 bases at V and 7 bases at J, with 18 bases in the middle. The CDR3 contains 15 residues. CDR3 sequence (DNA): TGTGCCAGCAGGAACAGGGTAATGGACCTTGAAAAACTGTTTTTT. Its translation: CASRNRVMDLEKLFF.

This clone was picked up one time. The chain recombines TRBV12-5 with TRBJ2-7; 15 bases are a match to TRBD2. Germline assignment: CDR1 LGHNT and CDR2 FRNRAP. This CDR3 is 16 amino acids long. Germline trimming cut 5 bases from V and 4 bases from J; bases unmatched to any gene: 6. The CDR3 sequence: CASGPRTSGGEYEQYF. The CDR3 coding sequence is TGTGCTAGTGGTCCCCGGACTAGCGGGGGGGAATACGAGCAGTACTTC. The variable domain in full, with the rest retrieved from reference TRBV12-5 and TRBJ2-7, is DARVTQTPRHKVTEMGQEVTMRCQPILGHNTVFWYRQTMMQGLELLAYFRNRAPLDDSGMPKDRFSAEMPDATLATLKIQPSEPRDSAVYFCASGPRTSGGEYEQYFGPGTRLTVT.

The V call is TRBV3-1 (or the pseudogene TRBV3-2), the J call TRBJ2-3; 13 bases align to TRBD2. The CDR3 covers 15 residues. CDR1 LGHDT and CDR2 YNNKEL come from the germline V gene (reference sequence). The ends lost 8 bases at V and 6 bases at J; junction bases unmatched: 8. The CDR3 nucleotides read TGTGCCAGCCGCCGACTAGCGGGGGGTGTGGATACGCAGTATTTT. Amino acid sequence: CASRRLAGGVDTQYF.

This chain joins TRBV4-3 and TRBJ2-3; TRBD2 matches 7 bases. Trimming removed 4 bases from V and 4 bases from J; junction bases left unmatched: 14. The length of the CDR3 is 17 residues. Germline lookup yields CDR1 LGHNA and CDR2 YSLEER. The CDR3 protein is CASSPRASVGGADTQYF. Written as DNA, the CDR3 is TGCGCCAGCAGCCCGAGGGCTTCGGTTGGGGGGGCAGATACGCAGTATTTT.

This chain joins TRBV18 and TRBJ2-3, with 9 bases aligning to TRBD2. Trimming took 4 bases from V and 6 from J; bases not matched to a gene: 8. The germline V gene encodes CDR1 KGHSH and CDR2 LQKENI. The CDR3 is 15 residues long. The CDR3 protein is CASSRIAGVADTQYF. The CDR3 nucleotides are TGTGCCAGCTCACGAATAGCGGGAGTGGCGGATACGCAGTATTTT.

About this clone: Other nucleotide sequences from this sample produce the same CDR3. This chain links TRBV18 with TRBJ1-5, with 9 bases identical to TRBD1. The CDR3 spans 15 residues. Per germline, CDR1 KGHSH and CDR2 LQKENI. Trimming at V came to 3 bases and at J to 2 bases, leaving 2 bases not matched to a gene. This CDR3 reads CASSPDRGGNQPQHF. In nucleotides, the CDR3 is TGTGCCAGCTCACCGGACAGGGGAGGCAATCAGCCCCAGCATTTT.

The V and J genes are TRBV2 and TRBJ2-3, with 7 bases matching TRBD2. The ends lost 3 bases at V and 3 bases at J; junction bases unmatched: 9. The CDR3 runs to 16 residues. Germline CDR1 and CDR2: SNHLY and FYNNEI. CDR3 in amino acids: CASSESGGLGTDTQYF. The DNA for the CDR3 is TGTGCCAGCAGTGAGTCGGGAGGCCTAGGTACAGATACGCAGTATTTT.

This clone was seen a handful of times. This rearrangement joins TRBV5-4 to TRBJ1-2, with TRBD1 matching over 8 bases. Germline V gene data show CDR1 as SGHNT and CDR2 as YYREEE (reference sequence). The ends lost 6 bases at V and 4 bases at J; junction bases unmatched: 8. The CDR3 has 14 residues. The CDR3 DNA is TGTGCCAGCACCAGAGAACAGGGGGGCTATGGCTACACCTTC. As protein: CASTREQGGYGYTF.

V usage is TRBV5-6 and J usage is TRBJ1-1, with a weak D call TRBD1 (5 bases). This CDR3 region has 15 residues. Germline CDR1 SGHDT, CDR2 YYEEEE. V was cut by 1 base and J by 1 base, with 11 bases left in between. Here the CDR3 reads CASSLRVRANTEAFF. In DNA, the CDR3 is TGTGCCAGCAGCTTGAGAGTCAGGGCGAACACTGAAGCTTTCTTT.

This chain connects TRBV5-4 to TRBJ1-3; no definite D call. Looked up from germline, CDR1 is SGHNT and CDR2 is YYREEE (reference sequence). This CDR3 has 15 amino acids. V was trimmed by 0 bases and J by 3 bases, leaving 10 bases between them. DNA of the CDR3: TGTGCCAGCAGCTTGGATTCGGGGTTTGGAAACACCATATATTTT. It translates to CASSLDSGFGNTIYF.

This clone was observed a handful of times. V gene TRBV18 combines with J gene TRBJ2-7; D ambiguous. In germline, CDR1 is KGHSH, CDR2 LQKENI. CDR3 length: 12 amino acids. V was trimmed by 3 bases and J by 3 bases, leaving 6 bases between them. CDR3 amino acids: CASSPSFYEQYF. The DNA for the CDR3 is TGTGCCAGCTCACCCAGTTTCTACGAGCAGTACTTC.

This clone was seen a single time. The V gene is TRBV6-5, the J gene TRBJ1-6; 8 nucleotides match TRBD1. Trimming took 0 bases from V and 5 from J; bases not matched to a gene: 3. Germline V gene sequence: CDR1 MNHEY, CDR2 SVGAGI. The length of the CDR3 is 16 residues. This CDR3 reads CASSYSRDRNNSPLHF. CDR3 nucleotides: TGTGCCAGCAGTTACTCGCGGGACAGGAATAATTCACCCCTCCACTTT.

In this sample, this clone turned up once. In nucleotides, the CDR3 is TGCGCCAGCAGCTTGGGTCAGGACACAGATACGCAGTATTTT. It translates to CASSLGQDTDTQYF. This chain connects TRBV5-1 to TRBJ2-3; D unresolved. The ends were cut back, 0 bases at V and 2 bases at J, with 7 bases in the middle. The CDR3 runs 14 residues. The germline CDR1 and CDR2 sequences are SGHRS and YFSETQ.

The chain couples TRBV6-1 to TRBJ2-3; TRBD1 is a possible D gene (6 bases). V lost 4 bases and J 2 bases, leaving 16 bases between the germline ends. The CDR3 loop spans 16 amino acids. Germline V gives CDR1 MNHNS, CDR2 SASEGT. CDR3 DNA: TGTGCCAGCAGTGTCAGTCGGGACACCTTCACAGATACGCAGTATTTT. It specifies CASSVSRDTFTDTQYF.

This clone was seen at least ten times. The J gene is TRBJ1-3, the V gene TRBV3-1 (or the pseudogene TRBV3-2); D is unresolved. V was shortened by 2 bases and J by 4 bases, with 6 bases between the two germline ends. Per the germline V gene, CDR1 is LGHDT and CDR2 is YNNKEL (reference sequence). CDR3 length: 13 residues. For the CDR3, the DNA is TGTGCCAGCAGCCAATTTCAGGGAAACACCATATATTTT. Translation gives CASSQFQGNTIYF.

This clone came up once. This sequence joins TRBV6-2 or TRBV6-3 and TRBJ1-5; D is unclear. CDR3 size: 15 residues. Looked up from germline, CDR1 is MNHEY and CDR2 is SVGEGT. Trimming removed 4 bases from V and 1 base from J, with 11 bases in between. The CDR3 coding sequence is TGTGCCAGCAGTTCCGGTGGAGGGAGCAATCAGCCCCAGCATTTT. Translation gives CASSSGGGSNQPQHF.

CDR3 sequence reads: CASSVRTGRLDTQYF. CDR3 nucleotide sequence: TGTGCCAGCAGTGTGAGGACTGGACGTTTGGATACGCAGTATTTT. This rearrangement joins TRBV2 to TRBJ2-3; tentative D call: TRBD2 (5 bases). Per the germline V gene, CDR1 is SNHLY and CDR2 is FYNNEI. The CDR3 is made up of 15 amino acids. Trimming stripped 4 bases from V and 6 bases from J, with 17 bases between.

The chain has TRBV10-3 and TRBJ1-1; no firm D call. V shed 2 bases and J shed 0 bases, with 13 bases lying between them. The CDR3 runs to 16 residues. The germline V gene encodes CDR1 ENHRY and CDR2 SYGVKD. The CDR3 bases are TGTGCCATCAGTGAGAGAGATAAGGCGGTGAACACTGAAGCTTTCTTT. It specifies CAISERDKAVNTEAFF.

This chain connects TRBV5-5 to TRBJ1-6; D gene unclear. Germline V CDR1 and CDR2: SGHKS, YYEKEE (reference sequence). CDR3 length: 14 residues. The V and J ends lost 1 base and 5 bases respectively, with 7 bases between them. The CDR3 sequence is CASSLLRNNSPLHF. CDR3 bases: TGTGCCAGCAGCTTGCTGAGAAATAATTCACCCCTCCACTTT.

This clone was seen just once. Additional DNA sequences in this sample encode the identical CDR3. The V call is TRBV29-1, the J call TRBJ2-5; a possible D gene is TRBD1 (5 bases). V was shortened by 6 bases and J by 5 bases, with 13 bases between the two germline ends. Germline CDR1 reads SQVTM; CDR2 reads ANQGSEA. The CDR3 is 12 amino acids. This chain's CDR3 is CSVGQGSETQYF. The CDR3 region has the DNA TGCAGCGTCGGTCAGGGTAGCGAGACCCAGTACTTC.